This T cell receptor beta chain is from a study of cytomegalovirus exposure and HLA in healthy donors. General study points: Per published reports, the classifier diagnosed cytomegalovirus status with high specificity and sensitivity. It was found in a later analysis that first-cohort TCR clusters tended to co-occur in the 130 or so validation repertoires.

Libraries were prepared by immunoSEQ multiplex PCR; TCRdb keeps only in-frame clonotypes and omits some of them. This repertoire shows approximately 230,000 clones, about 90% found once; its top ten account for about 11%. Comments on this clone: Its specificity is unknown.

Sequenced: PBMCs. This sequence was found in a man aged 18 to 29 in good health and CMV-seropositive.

This chain's CDR3 is CASSSTGTDQETQYF. In nucleotides, the CDR3 is TGTGCCAGCAGCTCAACAGGGACAGACCAAGAGACCCAGTACTTC. The chain has TRBV11-2 and TRBJ2-5; 7 bases are a match to TRBD1. The CDR3 has 15 amino acids. V dropped 4 bases and J dropped 0; count of bases not matched to a gene: 5. Germline values: CDR1 SGHAT, CDR2 FQNNGV.